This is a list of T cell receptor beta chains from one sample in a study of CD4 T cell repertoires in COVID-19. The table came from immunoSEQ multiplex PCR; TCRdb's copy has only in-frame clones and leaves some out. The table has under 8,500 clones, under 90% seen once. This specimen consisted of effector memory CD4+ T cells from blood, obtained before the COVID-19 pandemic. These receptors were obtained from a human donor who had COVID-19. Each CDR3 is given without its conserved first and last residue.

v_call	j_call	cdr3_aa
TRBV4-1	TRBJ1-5	ASSQTQVSNQPQH
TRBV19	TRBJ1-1	ASSIGSGQGMDTEAF
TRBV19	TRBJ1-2	ASMGTDRNFAGYT
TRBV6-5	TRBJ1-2	AAGGNYGYT
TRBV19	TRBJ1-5	ASKLGGGATQPQH
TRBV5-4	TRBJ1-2	ASSSRDYGYT
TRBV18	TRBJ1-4	ASSNAGTGEKLF
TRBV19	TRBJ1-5	ASSMPTDQPQH
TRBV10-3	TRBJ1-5	AISADRVNQPQH
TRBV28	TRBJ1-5	ASCESNQPQH
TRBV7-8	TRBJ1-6	ASSFKGVNSPLH
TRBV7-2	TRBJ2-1	ASSRLAGGAYNEQF
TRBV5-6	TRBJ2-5	ASSLGTQQETQY
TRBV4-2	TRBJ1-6	ASSQESRQVNSPLH
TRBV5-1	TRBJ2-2	ASSWGVAAGTGELF
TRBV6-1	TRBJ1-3	ASNLSGGPGNTIY
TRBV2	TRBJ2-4	ASMGDNTAKNIQY